This entry is about one T cell receptor beta chain. Its antigen is unidentified. The CDR3 consists of 11 residues. Germline lookup yields CDR1 ENHRY and CDR2 SYGVKD. With V trimmed by 6 bases and J by 7 bases, 2 bases remained unmatched. The data derive from a study of response to subunit inactivated influenza vaccine. Using its own MiXCR run on the RT-PCR reads, TCRdb lists one record per CDR3 protein. The sample holds 500,000 to 600,000 distinct CDR3 sequences, over 9.5% seen once. Study-wide results and caveats: T cells newly recruited by each seasonal influenza vaccination are few, the authors suggested.

The chain combines TRBV10-3 with TRBJ2-5, with TRBD1 matching 7 bases. The sample consisted of PBMCs from blood, taken on the day of vaccination. The TCR comes from a man aged 50-60 years who received an inactivated influenza vaccine. CDR3 residues: CAISPGGTQYF. The CDR3, as DNA: TGTGCCATCAGCCCAGGGGGGACCCAGTACTTC.